This TCR beta chain was observed in a study of blood T cell repertoires in COVID-19. Per germline, CDR1 MNHNS and CDR2 SASEGT. This CDR3 is 16 amino acids long. The V end lost 1 base, the J end lost 0 bases, and 13 bases lay between the germline ends. Authors' analysis steps: Amplification of reference gene primers provided the estimated nucleated cell counts. This table comes from immunoSEQ multiplex PCR, and its TCRdb copy is limited to in-frame clones, with some not included. V and J calls plus clone size are reproduced from that table; the DNA served to infer D and trimming. The sample lists around 58,000 clones; over 75% were seen once.

This chain connects TRBV6-1 to TRBJ2-7; no reliable D call. Material: peripheral blood. The clonotype was recovered from a human donor with active COVID-19. The donor label of this sample is uncertain. The CDR3 bases are TGTGCCAGCAGTGAAGTATTTTCAGGCGCCTCCTACGAGCAGTACTTC. Translated, it gives CASSEVFSGASYEQYF.